The present T cell receptor beta chain was sequenced within a study of T cells after yellow fever vaccination. The CDR3 has 16 amino acids. The germline V gene has CDR1 MDHEN and CDR2 SYDVKM. Germline trimming cut 5 bases from V and 5 bases from J; bases unmatched to any gene: 13. TCRdb reprocessed the 5' RACE reads with MiXCR, giving one entry per CDR3 protein. This sample has about 330,000 distinct CDR3 sequences; about 4% occur once, and the top ten carry about 26%. The V call is TRBV28, the J call TRBJ2-7; 9 bases are a match to TRBD1. The source was PBMCs, collected 5 days after the yellow fever booster vaccination. The receptor comes from a man aged 18 to 30 who received the YFV17D yellow fever vaccine. The CDR3 bases are TGTGCCAGCAGTCCCGATGGTCTGGACAGGGGACACGAGCAGTACGTC. Amino acids: CASSPDGLDRGHEQYV.